The T cell receptor (beta chain) under discussion was sequenced for a study of blood T cell repertoires in COVID-19 (dated by TCRdb to the early 2020s). About the study as a whole: Collaborator samples came from the United States, Italy and Spain and covered acute and convalescent phases of COVID-19. The repertoires were released in a freely available public database intended as a resource for research on the immune response to SARS-CoV-2. The prospective study material was composed of cDNA or gDNA derived from T cells, B-cell-depleted T cells, or PBMCs. Where available, HLA class I and class II types were taken from metadata supplied by the sample provider and were not determined by assay-based typing. Sample metadata almost always included a de-identified subject ID, COVID-19 status, age in years and sex. Samples were obtained from the ongoing ImmuneRACE study (first 160 participants) and from 1,000 to 1,500 subjects provided by 6 global collaborators. Subjects who had been exposed to COVID-19, were actively infected with it, or had recovered from it provided the deeply sampled blood TCRbeta repertoires that made up the dataset.

Overall study results and their limits: How much clinical and demographic metadata was included differed by source and by participant, and the metadata was provided uncurated.

Comments on this clone: No cognate antigen has been identified for it. The sample holds no much larger clone one base away, and base qualities are not on file.

The V and J ends are trimmed by 0 bases and 10 bases, leaving 16 bases between them. From a lookup of the germline V gene, CDR1 and CDR2 are SGHDT and YYEEEE. The CDR3 numbers 14 residues from cysteine through phenylalanine. Only the CDR3 part of the read is kept: 42 bases, read in frame from the first base. TCRbeta CDR3 regions were amplified from genomic DNA using the immunoSEQ Assay, a bias-controlled multiplex PCR. The study's processing was this. The number of nucleated cells in each sample was estimated from the amplification of reference gene primers within the assay. To quantify the absolute abundance of each unique TCRbeta CDR3 rearrangement, sequence reads were collapsed and filtered. Productive Simpson clonality was computed per sample as the square root of Simpson's diversity index over productive rearrangements. Entries here come from immuneACCESS through TCRdb and include only in-frame sequences with V and J called. Some clones fail to appear in such tables; in the studies checked, an unresolved V gene covers under half of the shortfall, and the cause of the remainder is unknown. Clonal size and the V and J genes are those of that table, whereas D and trimming came from the DNA. This sample lists roughly 350,000 clones; about 87% were detected once. About 10% of the sample is taken by the ten largest.

At one collaborating source in Seattle, patients were enrolled during active infection and were followed longitudinally through the course of disease. The collaborating institutions used their own protocols to collect whole blood in K2EDTA tubes. For TCRbeta analysis, collaborators shipped samples as frozen whole blood, isolated PBMCs, or DNA extracted from either of those sample types. The source material was peripheral blood. The chain uses TRBV5-6 and TRBJ1-2; confidence is insufficient to name the D gene. The origin of this receptor is a woman between 25 and 40 years old with COVID-19, enrolled during active disease. The bases read TGTGCCAGCAGCTTGGGTCCAGTAGAGGTGCCCTACACCTTC. This translates into CASSLGPVEVPYTF.